This T cell receptor beta chain originates from a study of blood T cells in healthy people across ages. Overall study results and limits: It was not possible, with unsorted PBMCs, to conclusively compare naive and antigen-experienced cells.

The authors ran a second PCR of roughly 6 to 12 cycles using a sample-barcoded 5' primer and a J-beta primer mix. MiXCR was run by TCRdb on the 5' RACE reads, yielding one entry per CDR3 protein. In the table there are hundreds of thousands of distinct CDR3 sequences, about 62% of which are singletons. Turning to this clonotype: Antigen: not known.

The germline V gene has CDR1 SQVTM and CDR2 ANQGSEA. Trimming took off 8 bases at V and 3 bases at J, with 13 bases between the two ends. The CDR3 consists of 12 residues. Samples each yielded at least 6 micrograms of total RNA. The specimen was blood. This TCR derives from a man aged 25-45 years in good health. The V call is TRBV29-1, the J call TRBJ2-5; a weak D match, TRBD1 (6 bases). The CDR3, as DNA: TGCAGCATTGGACAGCTTGAAGAGACCCAGTACTTC. Amino acids: CSIGQLEETQYF.